The sample holds a few counts of the clone carrying this T cell receptor beta chain. This sample stems from a study of identical twins. A universal primer site arose from template switching, and cDNA bore unique molecular identifiers. Each CDR3 protein gets one entry after TCRdb re-called the 5' RACE reads with MiXCR. The repertoire includes around 250,000 distinct CDR3 sequences, about 6.7% of them detected once, and roughly 15% sits in the top ten. The CDR3 covers 12 residues. Trimming took 2 bases from V and 5 from J; bases not matched to a gene: 0. Germline loops: CDR1 GTSNPN, CDR2 SVGIG (reference sequence). The data were also submitted as part of a second study, on T cells expressing NK-cell markers. That source reports: Investigators obtained TCR beta repertoires from sorted CD3+CD56+NKG2C+, CD3+CD56+NKG2C- and CD3+CD56-NKG2C+ T cells.

The sequencing sample was made of CD8+ T cells sorted from blood. This rearrangement joins TRBV30 to TRBJ2-5; 9 bases map to TRBD2. This TCR derives from a woman aged 18 to 35 in good health. CDR3 loop: CAWSTSGETQYF. CDR3 bases: TGTGCCTGGAGTACTAGCGGGGAGACCCAGTACTTC.